The 3 T cell receptor beta chains given below trace back to one sample, sequenced in a study of cytomegalovirus exposure and HLA in healthy donors. The PCR made use of 60 Vbeta and 13 Jbeta primers. The repertoire was sequenced with immunoSEQ multiplex PCR; TCRdb's copy has only in-frame clones and lacks some. The sample has about 92,000 clones; 81% are singletons. Sequencing was carried out using PBMCs. Receptor source: a girl aged 2 to 10 in good health and CMV-seropositive.

The rearrangement links TRBV6-6 to TRBJ1-2; D is ambiguous. This CDR3 has 11 residues. CDR1 and CDR2 from the germline V gene are MNHNY and SVGAGI (reference sequence). V lost 10 bases and J 1 base, leaving 7 bases between the germline ends. The CDR3 sequence: CAIRGNYGYTF. CDR3 DNA: TGTGCCATCCGCGGTAACTATGGCTACACCTTC.

This clone was seen once. The chain uses TRBV4-1 and TRBJ2-7, with D tentatively TRBD2 (6 bases). The CDR3 length is 17 residues. Looked up from germline, CDR1 is MGHRA and CDR2 is YSYEKL. The V gene lost 4 bases and the J gene lost 2 bases, with 21 bases spanning the gap. The CDR3 here is CASSRVGESSGAYEQYF. The CDR3 nucleotides read TGCGCCAGCAGCCGCGTGGGGGAGTCTTCGGGGGCCTACGAGCAGTACTTC.

This chain joins TRBV7-3 and TRBJ2-1; TRBD2 matches at 13 bases. This CDR3 is 19 amino acids long. Germline V gives CDR1 SGHTA, CDR2 FQGTGA. V shed 4 bases and J 2 bases; nucleotides not matched to a gene: 11. The CDR3 loop reads CASSSPTSGRPHPYNEQFF. For the CDR3, the DNA is TGTGCCAGCAGCTCCCCGACTAGCGGGAGGCCCCATCCCTACAATGAGCAGTTCTTC.